The source of this T cell receptor (beta chain) is a study of T cells in Graves' hyperthyroidism and ophthalmopathy. A sample of blood taken at first hyperthyroidism diagnosis preceded any ophthalmopathy symptoms. The authors took PBMCs from roughly 9.5 ml fresh peripheral blood. As regards this clonotype: Its antigen is unidentified.

There were TCR beta CDR3 regions amplified from RNA transcripts. Carried out on the TCR CDR3, a first-round RT-PCR used the HTBI primer set. A single record per CDR3 protein comes from TCRdb applying MiXCR to the multiplex PCR reads. The repertoire holds some 300,000 distinct CDR3 sequences, about an eighth seen once, with roughly 7.5% in the top ten. General study results and limits: The model made its ophthalmopathy prediction, and onset followed a median approximately six months later.

The CDR3 consists of 13 residues. Germline CDR1 is SGHKS and CDR2 is YYEKEE (reference sequence). V trimming: 2 bases; J trimming: 4 bases; junction bases outside the gene matches: 1. Sequenced material: blood. V and J are TRBV5-5 and TRBJ2-5; the match to TRBD1 covers 8 bases. This TCR was recovered from a woman aged 25 to 45 with Graves' hyperthyroidism that later progressed to Graves' ophthalmopathy. The CDR3 region has the DNA TGTGCCAGCAGCTTTACAGGGGGAGAGACCCAGTACTTC. Translated, it gives CASSFTGGETQYF.